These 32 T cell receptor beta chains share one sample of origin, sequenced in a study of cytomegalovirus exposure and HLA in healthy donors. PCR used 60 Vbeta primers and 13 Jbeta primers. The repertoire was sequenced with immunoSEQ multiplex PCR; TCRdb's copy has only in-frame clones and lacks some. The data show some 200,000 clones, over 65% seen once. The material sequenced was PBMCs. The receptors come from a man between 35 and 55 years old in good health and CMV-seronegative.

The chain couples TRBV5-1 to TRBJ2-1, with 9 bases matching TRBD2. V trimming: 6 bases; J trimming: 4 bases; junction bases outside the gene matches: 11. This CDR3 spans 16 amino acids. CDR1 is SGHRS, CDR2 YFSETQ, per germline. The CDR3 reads CASTNPGLASYNEQFF. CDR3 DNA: TGCGCCAGCACTAACCCGGGACTAGCATCTTACAATGAGCAGTTCTTC.

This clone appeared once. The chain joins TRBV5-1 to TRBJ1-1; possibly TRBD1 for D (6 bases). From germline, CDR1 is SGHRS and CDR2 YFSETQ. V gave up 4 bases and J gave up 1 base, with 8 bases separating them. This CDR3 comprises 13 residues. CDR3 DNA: TGCGCCAGCAGCCGGACAGCGAACACTGAAGCTTTCTTT. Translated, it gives CASSRTANTEAFF.

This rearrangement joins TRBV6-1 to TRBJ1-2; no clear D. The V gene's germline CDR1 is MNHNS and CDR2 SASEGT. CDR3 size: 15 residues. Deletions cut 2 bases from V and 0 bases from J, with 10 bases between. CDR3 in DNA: TGTGCCAGCAGTGAAACGCAGGCCGCTAACTATGGCTACACCTTC. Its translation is CASSETQAANYGYTF.

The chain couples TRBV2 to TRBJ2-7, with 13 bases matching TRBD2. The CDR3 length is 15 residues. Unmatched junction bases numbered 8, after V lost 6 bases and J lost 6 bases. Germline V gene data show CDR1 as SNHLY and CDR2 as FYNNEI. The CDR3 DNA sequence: TGTGCCAGCAGGGAGGGACTAGCGGGATCGTTCGAGCAGTACTTC. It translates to CASREGLAGSFEQYF.

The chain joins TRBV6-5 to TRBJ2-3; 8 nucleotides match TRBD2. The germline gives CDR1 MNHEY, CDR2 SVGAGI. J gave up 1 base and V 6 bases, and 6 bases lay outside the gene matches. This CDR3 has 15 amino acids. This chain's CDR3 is CASSRKAGGTDTQYF. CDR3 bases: TGTGCCAGCAGCCGGAAAGCGGGGGGCACAGATACGCAGTATTTT.

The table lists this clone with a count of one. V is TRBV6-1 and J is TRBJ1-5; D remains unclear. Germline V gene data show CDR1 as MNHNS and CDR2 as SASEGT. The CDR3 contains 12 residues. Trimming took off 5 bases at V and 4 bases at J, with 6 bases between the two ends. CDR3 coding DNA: TGTGCCAGCAGTACCCTAAATCAGCCCCAGCATTTT. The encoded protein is CASSTLNQPQHF.

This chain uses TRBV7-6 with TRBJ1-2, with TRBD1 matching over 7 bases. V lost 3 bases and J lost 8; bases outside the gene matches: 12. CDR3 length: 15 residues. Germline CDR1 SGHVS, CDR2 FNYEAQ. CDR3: CASSLETGFGEGYTF. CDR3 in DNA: TGTGCCAGCAGCTTGGAGACAGGGTTTGGGGAAGGCTACACCTTC.

The CDR3, as DNA: TGTGCCAGCAGTTTGGCAGGGGCGGGCAATGAGCAGTTCTTC. Its translation is CASSLAGAGNEQFF. This chain uses TRBV28 with TRBJ2-1; possibly TRBD1 for D (6 bases). V lost 3 bases and J lost 6, with 12 bases in between. The length of the CDR3 is 14 residues. CDR1 MDHEN and CDR2 SYDVKM come from the germline V gene.

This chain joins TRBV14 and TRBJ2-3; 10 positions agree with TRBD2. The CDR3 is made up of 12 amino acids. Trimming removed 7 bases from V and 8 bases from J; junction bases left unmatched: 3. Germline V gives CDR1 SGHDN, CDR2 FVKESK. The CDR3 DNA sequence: TGTGCCAGCAAGCGGGAGGGCGGTACGCAGTATTTT. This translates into CASKREGGTQYF.

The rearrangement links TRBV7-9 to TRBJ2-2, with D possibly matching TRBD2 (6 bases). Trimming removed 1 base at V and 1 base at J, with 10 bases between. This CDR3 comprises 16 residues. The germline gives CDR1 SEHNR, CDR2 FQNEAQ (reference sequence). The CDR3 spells CASSLGGGLNTGELFF. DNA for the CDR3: TGTGCCAGCAGCTTAGGAGGAGGGCTGAACACCGGGGAGCTGTTTTTT.

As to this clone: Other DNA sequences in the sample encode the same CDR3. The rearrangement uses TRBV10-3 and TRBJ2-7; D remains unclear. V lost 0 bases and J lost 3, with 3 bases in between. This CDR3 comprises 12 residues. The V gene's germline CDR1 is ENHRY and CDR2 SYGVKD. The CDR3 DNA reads TGTGCCATCAGTGAGTCGAGCTACGAGCAGTACTTC. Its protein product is CAISESSYEQYF.

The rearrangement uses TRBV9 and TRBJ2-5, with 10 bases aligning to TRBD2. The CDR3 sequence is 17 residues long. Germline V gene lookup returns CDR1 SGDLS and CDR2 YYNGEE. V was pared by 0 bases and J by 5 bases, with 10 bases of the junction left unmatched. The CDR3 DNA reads TGTGCCAGCAGCGTAGGGCAGCGGGGGGGCTTAAGGGAGACCCAGTACTTC. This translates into CASSVGQRGGLRETQYF.

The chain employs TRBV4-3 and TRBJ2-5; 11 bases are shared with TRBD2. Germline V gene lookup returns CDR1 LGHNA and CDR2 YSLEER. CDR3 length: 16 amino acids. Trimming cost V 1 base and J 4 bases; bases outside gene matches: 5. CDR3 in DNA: TGCGCCAGCAGCCAAGGAGGCCTAGCGGGGGGAGAGACCCAGTACTTC. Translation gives CASSQGGLAGGETQYF.

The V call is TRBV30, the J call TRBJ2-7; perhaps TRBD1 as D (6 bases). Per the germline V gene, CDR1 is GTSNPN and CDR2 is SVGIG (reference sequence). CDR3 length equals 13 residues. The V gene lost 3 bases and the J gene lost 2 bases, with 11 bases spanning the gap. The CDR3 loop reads CAWSGRGTYEQYF. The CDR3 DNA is TGTGCCTGGAGCGGCAGGGGCACCTACGAGCAGTACTTC.

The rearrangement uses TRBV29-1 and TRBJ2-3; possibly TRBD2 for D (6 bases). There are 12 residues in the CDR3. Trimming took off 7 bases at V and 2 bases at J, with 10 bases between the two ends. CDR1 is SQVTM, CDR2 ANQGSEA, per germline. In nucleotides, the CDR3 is TGCAGCGCCACGGACTACACAGATACGCAGTATTTT. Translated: CSATDYTDTQYF.

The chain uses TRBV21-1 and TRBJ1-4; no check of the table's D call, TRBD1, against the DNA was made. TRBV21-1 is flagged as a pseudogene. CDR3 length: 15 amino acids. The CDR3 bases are TGTGCCAGCAGCACCCGACAGGGAACTAATGAAAAACTGTTTTTT. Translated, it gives CASSTRQGTNEKLFF.

CDR3 nucleotide sequence: TGCAGCGTTGGCGGAGGGGTGAGCAATCAGCCCCAGCATTTT. It specifies CSVGGGVSNQPQHF. The gene calls are TRBV29-1 and TRBJ1-5, with D possibly matching TRBD1 (5 bases). The CDR3 sequence is 14 residues long. Trimming stripped 4 bases from V and 1 base from J, with 11 bases between. The germline gives CDR1 SQVTM, CDR2 ANQGSEA.

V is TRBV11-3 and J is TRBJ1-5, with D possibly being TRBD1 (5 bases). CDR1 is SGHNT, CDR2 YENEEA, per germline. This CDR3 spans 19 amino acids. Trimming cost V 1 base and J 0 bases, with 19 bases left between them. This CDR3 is CASSLGRGWGRSSNQPQHF. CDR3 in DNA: TGTGCCAGCAGCTTAGGACGGGGGTGGGGCAGGAGTAGCAATCAGCCCCAGCATTTT.

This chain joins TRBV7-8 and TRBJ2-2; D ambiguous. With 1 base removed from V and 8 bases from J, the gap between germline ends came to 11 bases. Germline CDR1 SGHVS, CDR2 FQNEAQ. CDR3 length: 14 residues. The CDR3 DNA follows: TGTGCCAGCAGCTTAGGTGGCTACGGGGGGGAGCTGTTTTTT. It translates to CASSLGGYGGELFF.

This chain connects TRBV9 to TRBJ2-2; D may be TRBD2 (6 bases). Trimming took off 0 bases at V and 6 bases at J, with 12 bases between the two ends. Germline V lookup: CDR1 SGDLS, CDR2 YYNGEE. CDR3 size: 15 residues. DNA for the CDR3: TGTGCCAGCAGCGTAGGAGGACTATCCTCCGGGGAGCTGTTTTTT. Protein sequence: CASSVGGLSSGELFF.

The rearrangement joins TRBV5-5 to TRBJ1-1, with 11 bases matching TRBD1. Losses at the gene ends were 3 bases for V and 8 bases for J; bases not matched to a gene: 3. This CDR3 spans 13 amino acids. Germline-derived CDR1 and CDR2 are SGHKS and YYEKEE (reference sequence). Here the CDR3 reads CASSYRDRGEAFF. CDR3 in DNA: TGTGCCAGCAGCTACCGGGACAGGGGGGAAGCTTTCTTT.

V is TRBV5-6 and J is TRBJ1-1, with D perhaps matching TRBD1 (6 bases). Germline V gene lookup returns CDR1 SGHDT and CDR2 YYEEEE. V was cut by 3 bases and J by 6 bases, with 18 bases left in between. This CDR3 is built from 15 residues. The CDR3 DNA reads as TGTGCCAGCAGCTGGGGGCCGACAGTCCCAGCTGAAGCTTTCTTT. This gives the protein CASSWGPTVPAEAFF.

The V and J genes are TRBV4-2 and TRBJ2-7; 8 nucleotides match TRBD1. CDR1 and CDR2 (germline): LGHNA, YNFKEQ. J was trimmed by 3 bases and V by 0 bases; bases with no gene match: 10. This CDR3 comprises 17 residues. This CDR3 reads CASSQEPFDRGIYEQYF. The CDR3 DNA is TGTGCCAGCAGCCAAGAACCCTTTGACAGGGGAATCTACGAGCAGTACTTC.

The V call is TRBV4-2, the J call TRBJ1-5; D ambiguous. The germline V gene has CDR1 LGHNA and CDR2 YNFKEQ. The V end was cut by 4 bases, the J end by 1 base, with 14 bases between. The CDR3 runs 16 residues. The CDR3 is CASSPPDRGSNQPQHF. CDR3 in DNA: TGTGCCAGCAGCCCCCCGGACCGGGGAAGCAATCAGCCCCAGCATTTT.

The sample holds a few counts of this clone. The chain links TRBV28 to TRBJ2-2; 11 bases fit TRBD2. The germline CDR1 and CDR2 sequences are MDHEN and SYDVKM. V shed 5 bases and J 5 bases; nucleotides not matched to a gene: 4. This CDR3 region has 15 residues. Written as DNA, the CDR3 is TGTGCCAGCAGTACTAGCGGGAGTTGGACCGGGGAGCTGTTTTTT. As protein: CASSTSGSWTGELFF.

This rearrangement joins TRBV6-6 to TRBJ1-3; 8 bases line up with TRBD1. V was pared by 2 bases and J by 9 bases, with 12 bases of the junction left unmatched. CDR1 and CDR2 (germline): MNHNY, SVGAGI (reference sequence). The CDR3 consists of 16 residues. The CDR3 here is CASSYTGGKSGGTIYF. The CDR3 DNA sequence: TGTGCCAGCAGTTACACAGGGGGGAAATCTGGAGGCACCATATATTTT.

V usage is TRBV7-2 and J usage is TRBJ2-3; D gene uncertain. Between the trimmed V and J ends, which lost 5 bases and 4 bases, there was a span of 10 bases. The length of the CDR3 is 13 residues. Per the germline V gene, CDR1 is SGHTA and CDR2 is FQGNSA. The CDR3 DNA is TGTGCCAGCAGCCCCTCCACGGCAGATACGCAGTATTTT. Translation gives CASSPSTADTQYF. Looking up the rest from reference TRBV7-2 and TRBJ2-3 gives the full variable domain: GAGVSQSPSNKVTEKGKDVELRCDPISGHTALYWYRQSLGQGLEFLIYFQGNSAPDKSGLPSDRFSAERTGGSVSTLTIQRTQQEDSAVYLCASSPSTADTQYFGPGTRLTVL.

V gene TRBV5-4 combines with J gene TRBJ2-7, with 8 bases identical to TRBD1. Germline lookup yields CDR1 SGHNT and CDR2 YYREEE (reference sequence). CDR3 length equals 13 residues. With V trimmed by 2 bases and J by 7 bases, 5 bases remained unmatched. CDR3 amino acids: CASSFGTGWEQYF. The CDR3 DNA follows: TGTGCCAGCAGCTTCGGGACAGGTTGGGAGCAGTACTTC.

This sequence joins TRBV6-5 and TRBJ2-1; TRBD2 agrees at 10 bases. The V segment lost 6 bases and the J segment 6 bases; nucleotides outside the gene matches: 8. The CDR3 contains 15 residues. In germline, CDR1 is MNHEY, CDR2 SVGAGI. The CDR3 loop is CASSLFSGRINEQFF. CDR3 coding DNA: TGTGCCAGCAGCCTTTTTAGCGGGAGGATCAATGAGCAGTTCTTC.

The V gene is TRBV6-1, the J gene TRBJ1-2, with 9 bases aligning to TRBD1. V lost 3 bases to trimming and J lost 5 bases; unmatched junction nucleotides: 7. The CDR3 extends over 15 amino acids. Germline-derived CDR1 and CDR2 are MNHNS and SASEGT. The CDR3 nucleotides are TGTGCCAGCAGTGATAACAGGGGGCGCCGATATGGCTACACCTTC. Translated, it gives CASSDNRGRRYGYTF.

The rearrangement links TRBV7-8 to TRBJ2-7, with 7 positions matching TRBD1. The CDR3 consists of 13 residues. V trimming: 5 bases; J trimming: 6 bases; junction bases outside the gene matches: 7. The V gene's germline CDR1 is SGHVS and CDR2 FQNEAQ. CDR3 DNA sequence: TGTGCCAGCAGCCTCCGACAGGGAACCGAGCAGTACTTC. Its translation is CASSLRQGTEQYF.

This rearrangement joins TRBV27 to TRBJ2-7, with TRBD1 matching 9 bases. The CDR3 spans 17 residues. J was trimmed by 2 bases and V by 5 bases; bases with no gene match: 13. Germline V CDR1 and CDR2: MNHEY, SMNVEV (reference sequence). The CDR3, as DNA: TGTGCCAGCAGTCCCCATGAGTGGACAGGGGTCCCCTACGAGCAGTACTTC. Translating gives CASSPHEWTGVPYEQYF.